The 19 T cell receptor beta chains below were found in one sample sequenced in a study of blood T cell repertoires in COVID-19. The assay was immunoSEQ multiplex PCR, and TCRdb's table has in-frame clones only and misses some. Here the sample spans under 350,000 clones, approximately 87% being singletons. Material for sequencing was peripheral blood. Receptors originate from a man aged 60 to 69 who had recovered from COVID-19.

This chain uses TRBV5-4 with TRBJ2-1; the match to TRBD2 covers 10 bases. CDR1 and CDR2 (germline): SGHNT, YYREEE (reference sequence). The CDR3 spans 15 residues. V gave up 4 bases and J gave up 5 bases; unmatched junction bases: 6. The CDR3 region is CASSPGLAADNEQFF. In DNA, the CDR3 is TGTGCCAGCAGCCCCGGACTAGCGGCAGACAATGAGCAGTTCTTC.

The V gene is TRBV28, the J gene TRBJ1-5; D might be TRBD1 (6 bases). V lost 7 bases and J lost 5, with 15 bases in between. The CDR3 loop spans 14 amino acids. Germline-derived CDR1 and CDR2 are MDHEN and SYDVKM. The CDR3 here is CASTLGAKDQPQHF. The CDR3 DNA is TGTGCCAGCACCTTGGGGGCAAAAGATCAGCCCCAGCATTTT. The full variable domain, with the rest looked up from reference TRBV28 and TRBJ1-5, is DVKVTQSSRYLVKRTGEKVFLECVQDMDHENMFWYRQDPGLGLRLIYFSYDVKMKEKGDIPEGYSVSREKKERFSLILESASTNQTSMYLCASTLGAKDQPQHFGDGTRLSIL.

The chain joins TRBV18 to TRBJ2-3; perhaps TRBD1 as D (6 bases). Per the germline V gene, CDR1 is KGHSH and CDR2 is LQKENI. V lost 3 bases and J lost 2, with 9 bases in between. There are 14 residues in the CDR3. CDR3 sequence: CASSPDSLTDTQYF. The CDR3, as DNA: TGTGCCAGCTCACCGGACAGCCTCACAGATACGCAGTATTTT. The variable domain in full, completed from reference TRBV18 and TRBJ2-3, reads NAGVMQNPRHLVRRRGQEARLRCSPMKGHSHVYWYRQLPEEGLKFMVYLQKENIIDESGMPKERFSAEFPKEGPSILRIQQVVRGDSAAYFCASSPDSLTDTQYFGPGTRLTVL.

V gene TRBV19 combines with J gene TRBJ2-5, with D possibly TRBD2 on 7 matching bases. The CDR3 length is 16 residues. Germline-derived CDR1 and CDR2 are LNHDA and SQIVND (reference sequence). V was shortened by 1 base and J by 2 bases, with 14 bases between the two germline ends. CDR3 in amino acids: CASSIGGGGGQETQYF. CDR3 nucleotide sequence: TGTGCCAGTAGTATAGGAGGGGGAGGGGGACAAGAGACCCAGTACTTC.

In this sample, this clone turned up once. The CDR3 nucleotides read TGTGCCAGCAGCTTAGGACCAGAACGGGGCGAGCAGTACTTC. It specifies CASSLGPERGEQYF. The gene calls are TRBV11-2 and TRBJ2-7; tentatively, D is TRBD2 (5 bases). CDR1 SGHAT and CDR2 FQNNGV come from the germline V gene. The CDR3 totals 14 residues. V was shortened by 1 base and J by 6 bases, with 13 bases between the two germline ends.

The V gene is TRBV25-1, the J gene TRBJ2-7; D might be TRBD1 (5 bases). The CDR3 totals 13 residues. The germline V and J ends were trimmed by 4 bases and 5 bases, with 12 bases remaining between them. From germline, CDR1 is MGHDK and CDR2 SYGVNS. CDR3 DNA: TGTGCCAGCAGTGTGTCAGGGTATAACGAGCAGTACTTC. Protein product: CASSVSGYNEQYF.

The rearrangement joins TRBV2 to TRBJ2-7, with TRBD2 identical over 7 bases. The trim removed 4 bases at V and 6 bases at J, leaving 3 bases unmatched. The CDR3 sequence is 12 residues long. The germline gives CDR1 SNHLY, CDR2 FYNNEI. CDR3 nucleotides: TGTGCCAGCAGTGTCGGGGGGACCGAGCAGTACTTC. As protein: CASSVGGTEQYF.

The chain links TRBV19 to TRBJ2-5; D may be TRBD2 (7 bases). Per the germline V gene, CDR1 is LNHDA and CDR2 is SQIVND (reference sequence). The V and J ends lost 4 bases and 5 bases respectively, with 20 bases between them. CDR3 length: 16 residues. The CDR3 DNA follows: TGTGCCAGTAGTAGTCCTGGGGGGGCGTCAAGGGAGACCCAGTACTTC. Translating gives CASSSPGGASRETQYF. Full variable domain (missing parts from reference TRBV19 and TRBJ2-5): DGGITQSPKYLFRKEGQNVTLSCEQNLNHDAMYWYRQDPGQGLRLIYYSQIVNDFQKGDIAEGYSVSREKKESFPLTVTSAQKNPTAFYLCASSSPGGASRETQYFGPGTRLLVL.

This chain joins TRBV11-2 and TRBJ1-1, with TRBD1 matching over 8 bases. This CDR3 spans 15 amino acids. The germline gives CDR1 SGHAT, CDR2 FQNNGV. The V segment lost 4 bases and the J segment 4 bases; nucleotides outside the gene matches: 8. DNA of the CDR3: TGTGCCAGCAGCTCCTACAGGGGGATCGGCACTGAAGCTTTCTTT. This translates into CASSSYRGIGTEAFF.

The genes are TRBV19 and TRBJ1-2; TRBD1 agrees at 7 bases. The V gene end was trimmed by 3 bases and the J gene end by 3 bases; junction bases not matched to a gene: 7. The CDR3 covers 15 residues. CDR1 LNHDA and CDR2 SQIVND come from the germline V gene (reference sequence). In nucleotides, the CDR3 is TGTGCCAGTAGTATGGGGACAGATTCCTACTATGGCTACACCTTC. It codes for CASSMGTDSYYGYTF.

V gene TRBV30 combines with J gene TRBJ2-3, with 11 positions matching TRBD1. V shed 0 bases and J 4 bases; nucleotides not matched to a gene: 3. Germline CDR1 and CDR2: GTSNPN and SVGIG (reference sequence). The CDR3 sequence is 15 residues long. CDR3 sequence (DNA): TGTGCCTGGAGTGTCAAGGGACAGGGGGCAGATACGCAGTATTTT. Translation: CAWSVKGQGADTQYF.

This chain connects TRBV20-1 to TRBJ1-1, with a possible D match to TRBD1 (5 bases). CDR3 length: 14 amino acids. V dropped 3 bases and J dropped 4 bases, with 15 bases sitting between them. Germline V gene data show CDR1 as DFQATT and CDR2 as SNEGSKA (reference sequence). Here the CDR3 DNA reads TGCAGTGCTAGTGCGTCAGGGATGGCCACTGAAGCTTTCTTT. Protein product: CSASASGMATEAFF.

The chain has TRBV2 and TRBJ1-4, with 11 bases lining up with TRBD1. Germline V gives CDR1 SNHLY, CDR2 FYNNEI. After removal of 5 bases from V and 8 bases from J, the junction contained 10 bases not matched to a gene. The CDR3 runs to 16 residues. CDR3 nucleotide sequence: TGTGCCAGCAGTTCGGGACAGGGGGTCGGTGGGGAAAAACTGTTTTTT. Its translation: CASSSGQGVGGEKLFF.

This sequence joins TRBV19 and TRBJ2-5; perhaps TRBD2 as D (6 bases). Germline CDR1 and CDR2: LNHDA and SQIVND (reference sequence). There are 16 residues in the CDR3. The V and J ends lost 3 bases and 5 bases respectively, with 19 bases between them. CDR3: CASSIGHGRKGETQYF. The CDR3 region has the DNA TGTGCCAGTAGTATCGGTCACGGGAGAAAAGGGGAGACCCAGTACTTC.

Here the CDR3 reads CAWDLSSGNTIYF. The CDR3 region has the DNA TGTGCCTGGGACTTAAGCTCTGGAAACACCATATATTTT. V is TRBV30 and J is TRBJ1-3, with no clear D. V lost 5 bases and J 0 bases, leaving 8 bases between the germline ends. The length of the CDR3 is 13 residues. Germline V gives CDR1 GTSNPN, CDR2 SVGIG (reference sequence).

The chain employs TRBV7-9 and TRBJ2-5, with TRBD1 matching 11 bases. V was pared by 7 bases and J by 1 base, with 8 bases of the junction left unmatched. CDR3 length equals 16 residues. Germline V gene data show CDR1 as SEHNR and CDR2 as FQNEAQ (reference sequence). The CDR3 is CASNEEGQGGQETQYF. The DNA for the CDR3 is TGTGCCAGCAATGAGGAGGGACAGGGGGGCCAAGAGACCCAGTACTTC.

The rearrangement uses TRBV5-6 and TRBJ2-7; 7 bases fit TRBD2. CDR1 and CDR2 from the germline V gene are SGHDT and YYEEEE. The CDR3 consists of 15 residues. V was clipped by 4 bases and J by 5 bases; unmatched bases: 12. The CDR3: CASSVPGLAVHEQYF. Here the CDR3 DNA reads TGTGCCAGCAGCGTGCCGGGGCTAGCGGTCCACGAGCAGTACTTC.

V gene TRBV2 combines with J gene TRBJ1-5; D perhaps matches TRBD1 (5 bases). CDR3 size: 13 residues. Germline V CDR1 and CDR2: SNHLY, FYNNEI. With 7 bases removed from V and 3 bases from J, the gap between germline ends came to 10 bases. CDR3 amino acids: CASKGGANQPQHF. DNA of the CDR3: TGTGCCAGCAAGGGTGGGGCCAATCAGCCCCAGCATTTT.

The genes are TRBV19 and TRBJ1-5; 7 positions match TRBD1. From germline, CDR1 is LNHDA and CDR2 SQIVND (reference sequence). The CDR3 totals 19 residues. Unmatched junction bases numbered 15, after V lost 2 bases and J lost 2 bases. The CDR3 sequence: CASSITTGLNPLGNQPQHF. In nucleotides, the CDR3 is TGTGCCAGTAGTATAACGACAGGGCTAAATCCACTGGGCAATCAGCCCCAGCATTTT.